Given below is one TCR beta chain in context. Its target is unknown. This sample was taken from a study of T-cell reconstitution after alpha-beta-depleted transplantation in children. Overall study results and limits: There were some patients whose high TCRbeta diversity at day 60 came from surviving recipient T cells and thymic progenitors. Roughly two months post-transplant, alpha-beta T cells reportedly originated from several hundred graft clones that had expanded.

This CDR3 is 14 amino acids long. V was pared by 10 bases and J by 1 base, with 14 bases between. Germline CDR1 reads SNHLY; CDR2 reads FYNNEI. Preparing the TCRbeta library involved the use of unique molecular identifiers. TCRdb reprocessed the PCR reads with MiXCR, giving one entry per CDR3 protein. The sample yields 450,000 to 600,000 distinct CDR3 sequences, 10% to 15% seen once. The chain has TRBV2 and TRBJ1-5; D is unresolved. The specimen comprised PBMCs, mostly from graft donor cells, sampled 360 days after TCRalphabeta/CD19-depleted stem cell transplant. The TCR was taken from a male patient under 18 who had a stem cell transplant for acute myeloid leukemia, so the T cells may come from the graft donor. The CDR3 region is CAIQNYDSNQPQHF. CDR3 coding DNA: TGTGCCATCCAAAATTATGACAGCAATCAGCCCCAGCATTTT. The full variable domain, its missing parts supplied by reference TRBV2 and TRBJ1-5, is EPEVTQTPSHQVTQMGQEVILRCVPISNHLYFYWYRQILGQKVEFLVSFYNNEISEKSEIFDDQFSVERPDGSNFTLKIRSTKLEDSAMYFCAIQNYDSNQPQHFGDGTRLSIL.